A single sample gave rise to the 22 T cell receptor beta chains below, sequenced in a study of glioma-infiltrating T cells after dendritic cell vaccination. Repertoires were generated with immunoSEQ multiplex PCR, while TCRdb's copy carries only in-frame clones and drops some. The sample records more than 85,000 clones, over 75% being singletons. The material was blood, obtained before dendritic cell vaccination. These receptors were taken from a human donor with glioblastoma.

The chain couples TRBV5-1 to TRBJ1-4; 8 bases are shared with TRBD1. Germline values: CDR1 SGHRS, CDR2 YFSETQ. The CDR3 has 16 amino acids. The V gene end was trimmed by 4 bases and the J gene end by 7 bases; junction bases not matched to a gene: 12. The CDR3 region is CASSITRGLEGEKLFF. In nucleotides, the CDR3 is TGCGCCAGCAGCATTACCAGGGGGCTGGAGGGTGAAAAACTGTTTTTT.

The chain links TRBV5-1 to TRBJ2-3, with 11 bases that match TRBD2. CDR1 and CDR2 from the germline V gene are SGHRS and YFSETQ. The junction had 2 bases not matched to a gene; V was cut back by 2 bases and J by 3 bases. The CDR3 is made up of 15 amino acids. In nucleotides, the CDR3 is TGCGCCAGCAGCTTTAGCGGGGGGGCTACAGATACGCAGTATTTT. Protein: CASSFSGGATDTQYF. Full variable domain (outside the CDR3, taken from reference TRBV5-1 and TRBJ2-3): KAGVTQTPRYLIKTRGQQVTLSCSPISGHRSVSWYQQTPGQGLQFLFEYFSETQRNKGNFPGRFSGRQFSNSRSEMNVSTLELGDSALYLCASSFSGGATDTQYFGPGTRLTVL.

In nucleotides, the CDR3 is TGTGCCAGCAGCCTAGAAGTCGGGGAGACCCAGTACTTC. Amino acids: CASSLEVGETQYF. The rearrangement links TRBV7-2 to TRBJ2-5, with D unresolved. CDR3 length equals 13 residues. Germline CDR1 and CDR2: SGHTA and FQGNSA. Between the trimmed V and J ends, which lost 5 bases and 5 bases, there was a span of 12 bases.

The chain links TRBV4-1 to TRBJ2-1; TRBD2 aligns across 7 bases. CDR1 is MGHRA and CDR2 is YSYEKL in the germline V gene. The CDR3 covers 15 residues. Trimming removed 4 bases from V and 7 bases from J; junction bases left unmatched: 10. The CDR3 here is CASSLEYGRPNEQFF. CDR3 in DNA: TGCGCCAGCAGCCTAGAGTACGGGAGGCCTAATGAGCAGTTCTTC.

CDR3 DNA sequence: TGTGCCAGCAGCCTTCGCCAGGGCCCCTACGAGCAGTACTTC. This translates into CASSLRQGPYEQYF. V usage is TRBV27 and J usage is TRBJ2-7; tentatively, D is TRBD1 (5 bases). The CDR3 has 14 amino acids. Germline V gene data show CDR1 as MNHEY and CDR2 as SMNVEV (reference sequence). With 6 bases removed from V and 2 bases from J, the gap between germline ends came to 14 bases.

The chain combines TRBV4-2 with TRBJ2-5, with TRBD1 matching over 8 bases. The CDR3 consists of 15 residues. Unmatched junction bases numbered 9, after V lost 5 bases and J lost 4 bases. Germline loops: CDR1 LGHNA, CDR2 YNFKEQ. The CDR3 loop is CASSTKTGVGETQYF. In DNA form, the CDR3 reads TGTGCCAGCAGCACGAAGACAGGGGTAGGAGAGACCCAGTACTTC.

The rearrangement links TRBV25-1 to TRBJ1-2; possibly TRBD1 for D (6 bases). V was clipped by 4 bases and J by 4 bases, with 7 bases between them. The CDR3 has 12 amino acids. Per the germline V gene, CDR1 is MGHDK and CDR2 is SYGVNS. The CDR3: CASSGTVYGYTF. The CDR3 DNA follows: TGTGCCAGCAGTGGGACAGTCTATGGCTACACCTTC.

This chain links TRBV27 with TRBJ2-7; D possibly corresponds to TRBD1 (6 bases). The ends were cut back, 3 bases at V and 5 bases at J, with 8 bases in the middle. The germline V gene encodes CDR1 MNHEY and CDR2 SMNVEV (reference sequence). This CDR3 comprises 12 residues. CDR3 in amino acids: CASSFTGHEQYF. DNA of the CDR3: TGTGCCAGCAGTTTTACAGGGCACGAGCAGTACTTC.

There are a few counts of this clone. The junction shows a germline mismatch at one end, possibly a read error. The CDR3 sequence is CASTLKEGGPYEQYF. In DNA, the CDR3 is TGTGCCAGCACTTTAAAGGAGGGGGGGCCCTACGAGCAGTACTTC. The chain is built from TRBV27 and TRBJ2-7, with D possibly being TRBD2 (7 bases). The CDR3 runs 15 residues. Germline V gives CDR1 MNHEY, CDR2 SMNVEV (reference sequence).

This clone showed up just once. This sequence joins TRBV30 and TRBJ2-4; TRBD1 is a possible D gene (6 bases). The CDR3 sequence is 15 residues long. CDR1 and CDR2 (germline): GTSNPN, SVGIG (reference sequence). Trimming left V 5 bases short and J 2 bases short, with 16 bases between. CDR3 coding DNA: TGTGCCTGGGGGACGGGACACTCTTCCAAAAACATTCAGTACTTC. It translates to CAWGTGHSSKNIQYF. Variable domain in full (rest from reference TRBV30 and TRBJ2-4): SQTIHQWPATLVQPVGSPLSLECTVEGTSNPNLYWYRQAAGRGLQLLFYSVGIGQISSEVPQNLSASRPQDRQFILSSKKLLLSDSGFYLCAWGTGHSSKNIQYFGAGTRLSVL.

DNA for the CDR3: TGCGCCAGCAGCGCCCGGGACTCAGGGTCGGAGCAGTACTTC. It translates to CASSARDSGSEQYF. The V and J genes are TRBV5-1 and TRBJ2-7, with D perhaps TRBD2 (6 bases). The germline V gene encodes CDR1 SGHRS and CDR2 YFSETQ. The CDR3 totals 14 residues. Trimming left V 4 bases short and J 7 bases short, with 18 bases between.

The chain employs TRBV11-3 and TRBJ2-2; D possibly corresponds to TRBD1 (6 bases). The V and J ends lost 1 base and 4 bases respectively, with 16 bases between them. The CDR3 spans 17 residues. Germline values: CDR1 SGHNT, CDR2 YENEEA. Written as DNA, the CDR3 is TGTGCCAGCAGCTTAGGGGGGACAAGGTCGGGCACCGGGGAGCTGTTTTTT. This translates into CASSLGGTRSGTGELFF.

The chain uses TRBV5-6 and TRBJ2-1; D unresolved. From germline, CDR1 is SGHDT and CDR2 YYEEEE. The CDR3 contains 15 residues. Trimming left V 0 bases short and J 2 bases short, with 9 bases between. This CDR3 is CASSLVPGPYNEQFF. The DNA for the CDR3 is TGTGCCAGCAGCTTGGTTCCTGGGCCCTACAATGAGCAGTTCTTC.

The CDR3 spells CASSSDWTSYNEQFF. CDR3 nucleotide sequence: TGTGCCAGCAGCTCCGACTGGACTTCGTACAATGAGCAGTTCTTC. The rearrangement uses TRBV7-8 and TRBJ2-1; D possibly corresponds to TRBD2 (5 bases). Germline V lookup: CDR1 SGHVS, CDR2 FQNEAQ. Trimming removed 4 bases at V and 4 bases at J, with 14 bases between. The CDR3 spans 15 residues.

Of note for this clone: Sequence at one end of the junction differs from germline and may be a read error. This chain connects TRBV19 to TRBJ1-2; D perhaps matches TRBD1 (6 bases). The CDR3 runs 13 residues. CDR1 is LNHDA, CDR2 SQIVND, per germline (reference sequence). The CDR3 DNA follows: TGTGCCAGTAACCTAAGGGGGACCTACCTCGAGGCCTTC. Translating it yields CASNLRGTYLEAF.

The chain joins TRBV5-1 to TRBJ2-3, with 9 nucleotides matching TRBD2. After removal of 1 base from V and 4 bases from J, the junction contained 7 bases not matched to a gene. This CDR3 region has 16 residues. The germline V gene has CDR1 SGHRS and CDR2 YFSETQ. CDR3 loop: CASSLRGRAVSDTQYF. The CDR3 region has the DNA TGCGCCAGCAGCTTGCGCGGGAGGGCCGTATCAGATACGCAGTATTTT. Variable domain in full (rest from reference TRBV5-1 and TRBJ2-3): KAGVTQTPRYLIKTRGQQVTLSCSPISGHRSVSWYQQTPGQGLQFLFEYFSETQRNKGNFPGRFSGRQFSNSRSEMNVSTLELGDSALYLCASSLRGRAVSDTQYFGPGTRLTVL.

V is TRBV4-1 and J is TRBJ1-2, with 7 bases identical to TRBD1. In germline, CDR1 is MGHRA, CDR2 YSYEKL. The CDR3 is 17 amino acids. Unmatched junction bases numbered 17, after V lost 4 bases and J lost 6 bases. CDR3 sequence (DNA): TGCGCCAGCAGCCCGCTACAGGGGATCGGGACGACTGATGGCTACACCTTC. Its protein product is CASSPLQGIGTTDGYTF.

V and J are TRBV5-4 and TRBJ2-1, with TRBD2 matching 12 bases. After removal of 3 bases from V and 8 bases from J, the junction contained 6 bases not matched to a gene. The CDR3 covers 15 residues. CDR1 SGHNT and CDR2 YYREEE come from the germline V gene (reference sequence). CDR3 in amino acids: CASSSRLAGVDEQFF. The CDR3 nucleotides read TGTGCCAGCAGCTCCCGACTAGCGGGGGTCGATGAGCAGTTCTTC. Complete variable domain (other parts from reference TRBV5-4 and TRBJ2-1): ETGVTQSPTHLIKTRGQQVTLRCSSQSGHNTVSWYQQALGQGPQFIFQYYREEENGRGNFPPRFSGLQFPNYSSELNVNALELDDSALYLCASSSRLAGVDEQFFGPGTRLTVL.

The rearrangement uses TRBV5-4 and TRBJ1-1, with D unclear. With 5 bases removed from V and 6 bases from J, the gap between germline ends came to 17 bases. This CDR3 contains 14 residues. Germline V gene data show CDR1 as SGHNT and CDR2 as YYREEE (reference sequence). The CDR3 region is CASRPETGLAEAFF. CDR3 sequence (DNA): TGTGCCAGCAGGCCGGAAACGGGTCTCGCTGAAGCTTTCTTT. The whole variable domain, remainder taken from reference TRBV5-4 and TRBJ1-1, is ETGVTQSPTHLIKTRGQQVTLRCSSQSGHNTVSWYQQALGQGPQFIFQYYREEENGRGNFPPRFSGLQFPNYSSELNVNALELDDSALYLCASRPETGLAEAFFGQGTRLTVV.

J is TRBJ2-7 and V is TRBV4-1, with TRBD1 identical over 7 bases. Germline V CDR1 and CDR2: MGHRA, YSYEKL. The J segment lost 1 base and the V segment lost 4 bases, leaving 10 bases of the junction unmatched. The CDR3 covers 16 residues. The DNA of the CDR3 is TGCGCCAGCAGCCTTTCTGGGACAGCAATATCCTACGAGCAGTACTTC. The encoded protein is CASSLSGTAISYEQYF.

This clone is a singleton in its sample. This chain links TRBV5-1 with TRBJ1-3, with TRBD1 identical over 9 bases. Losses at the gene ends were 7 bases for V and 1 base for J; bases not matched to a gene: 3. This CDR3 contains 14 residues. Germline V gives CDR1 SGHRS, CDR2 YFSETQ. CDR3 loop: CASGDRASGNTIYF. CDR3 DNA: TGCGCCAGCGGGGACAGGGCGTCTGGAAACACCATATATTTT.

The J gene is TRBJ1-1, the V gene TRBV5-1; 9 positions match TRBD1. Germline assignment: CDR1 SGHRS and CDR2 YFSETQ. The CDR3 is 18 residues long. V shed 1 base, J shed 0 bases, and the junction held 10 bases outside the gene matches. The chain's CDR3 is CASSLQPTGGPLNTEAFF. The CDR3 nucleotides are TGCGCCAGCAGCTTGCAACCAACAGGGGGCCCATTGAACACTGAAGCTTTCTTT.